This T cell receptor (beta chain) appears in the sequencing data of a study of blood T cells in healthy people across ages. Primers used in a second PCR of roughly 7 to 12 cycles were a sample-barcoded 5' primer and a J-beta primer mix. TCRdb reprocessed the 5' RACE reads via MiXCR and lists one record per CDR3 protein. The sample has about 650,000 distinct CDR3 sequences; approximately 31% are singletons. The total RNA that was extracted per sample amounted to at least 5.5 micrograms. To note about this clonotype: Its antigen is unidentified. This clone may be a read error of a much larger clone one base away.

This CDR3 is built from 14 residues. V lost 10 bases, J lost 3 bases, and 9 bases stayed unmatched. The germline V gene has CDR1 SGHDT and CDR2 YYEEEE. Whole-study results and caveats: Bulk PBMC profiling left naive and antigen-experienced comparisons inconclusive. Diversity of TCR beta per million T cells declined in a roughly linear way with age.

The clonotype comes from a woman of 80 years or more in good health. The sample taken for sequencing was blood. The chain couples TRBV5-6 to TRBJ2-3; 9 bases fit TRBD2. The CDR3 is CAGGAGGKTDTQYF. The CDR3 nucleotides are TGTGCCGGTGGAGCGGGGGGTAAGACAGATACGCAGTATTTT.